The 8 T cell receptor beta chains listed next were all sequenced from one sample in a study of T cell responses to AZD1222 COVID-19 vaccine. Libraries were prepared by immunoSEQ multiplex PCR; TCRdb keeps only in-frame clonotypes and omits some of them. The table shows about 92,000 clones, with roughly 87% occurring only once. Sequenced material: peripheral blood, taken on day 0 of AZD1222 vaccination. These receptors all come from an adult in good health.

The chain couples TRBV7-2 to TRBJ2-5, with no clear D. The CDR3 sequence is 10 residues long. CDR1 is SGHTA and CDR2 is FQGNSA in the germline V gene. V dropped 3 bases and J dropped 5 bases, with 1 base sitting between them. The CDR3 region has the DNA TGTGCCAGCAGCTTCGAGACCCAGTACTTC. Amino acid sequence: CASSFETQYF.

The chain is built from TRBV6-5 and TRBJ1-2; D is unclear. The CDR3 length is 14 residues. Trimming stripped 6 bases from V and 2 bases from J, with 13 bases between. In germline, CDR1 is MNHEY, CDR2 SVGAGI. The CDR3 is CASSKKGENYGYTF. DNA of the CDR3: TGTGCCAGCAGCAAGAAGGGCGAGAACTATGGCTACACCTTC.

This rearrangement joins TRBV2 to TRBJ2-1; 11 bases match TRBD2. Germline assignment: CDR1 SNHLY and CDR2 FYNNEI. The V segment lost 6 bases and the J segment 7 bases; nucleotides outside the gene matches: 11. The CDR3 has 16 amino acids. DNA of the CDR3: TGTGCCAGCAGGGACTTCACTAGCGGGGGCCTGAATGAGCAGTTCTTC. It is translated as CASRDFTSGGLNEQFF.

This chain's CDR3 is CASTQESSYNEQFF. The CDR3 DNA follows: TGTGCCAGCACTCAAGAGAGCTCCTACAATGAGCAGTTCTTC. This sequence joins TRBV5-4 and TRBJ2-1; D not certain. Trimming shortened V by 6 bases and J by 0 bases, and 10 bases separated the two germline ends. This CDR3 contains 14 residues. From germline, CDR1 is SGHNT and CDR2 YYREEE (reference sequence).

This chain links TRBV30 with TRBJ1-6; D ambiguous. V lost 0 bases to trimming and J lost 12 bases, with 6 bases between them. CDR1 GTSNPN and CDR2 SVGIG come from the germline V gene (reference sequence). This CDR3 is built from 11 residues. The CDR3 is CAWSVPGPLHF. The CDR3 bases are TGTGCCTGGAGTGTTCCAGGACCCCTCCACTTT.

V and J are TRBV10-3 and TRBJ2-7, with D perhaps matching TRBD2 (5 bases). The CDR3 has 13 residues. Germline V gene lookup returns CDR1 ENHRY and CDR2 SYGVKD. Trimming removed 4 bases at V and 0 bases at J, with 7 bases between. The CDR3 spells CAISAGLSYEQYF. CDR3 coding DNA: TGTGCCATCAGTGCCGGACTCTCCTACGAGCAGTACTTC.

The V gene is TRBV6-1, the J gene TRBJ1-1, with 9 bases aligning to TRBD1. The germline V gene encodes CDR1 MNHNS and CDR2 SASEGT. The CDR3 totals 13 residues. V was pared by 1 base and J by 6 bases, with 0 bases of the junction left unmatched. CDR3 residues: CASSEDRGPEAFF. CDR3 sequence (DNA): TGTGCCAGCAGTGAAGACAGGGGGCCTGAAGCTTTCTTT.

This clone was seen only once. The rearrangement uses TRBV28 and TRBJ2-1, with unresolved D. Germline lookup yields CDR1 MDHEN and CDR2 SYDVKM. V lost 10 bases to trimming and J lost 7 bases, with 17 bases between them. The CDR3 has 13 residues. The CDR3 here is CATLPTIQNEQFF. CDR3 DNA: TGTGCCACCCTTCCGACAATCCAGAATGAGCAGTTCTTC.